This TCR beta chain emerged from a study of shared clonotypes between healthy human individuals. TCRdb's copy holds only in-frame clones and misses some; the assay was immunoSEQ multiplex PCR. The table records some 1,400,000 clones, around 95% of them present only once. Study-level points and caveats: Exclusively blood specimens were collected; tissue repertoires likely differ. Naive CD4 clonotypes were shared across a few donors at 4.5% to 6.5%.

As regards this clone: Its specificity is unknown.

The CDR3 is made up of 16 amino acids. V lost 1 base, J lost 5 bases, and 8 bases stayed unmatched. Per germline, CDR1 SGHVS and CDR2 FQNEAQ. The chain recombines TRBV7-8 with TRBJ2-3, with 8 bases lining up with TRBD2. The sequence was obtained from a man aged 25 to 40 in good health. Sequenced: naive CD4+ T cells sorted from blood. Specified subset: CD45RA+ positively selected. The CDR3 reads CASSLGTSRGLDTQYF. In nucleotides, the CDR3 is TGTGCCAGCAGCTTAGGGACTAGCAGGGGTTTAGATACGCAGTATTTT.